This T cell receptor beta chain was observed in a study of cytomegalovirus exposure and HLA in healthy donors. This clone was seen ten or more times. The target antigen is unknown. This CDR3 has 13 residues. The germline V gene encodes CDR1 ENHRY and CDR2 SYGVKD. Trimming shortened V by 4 bases and J by 6 bases, and 12 bases separated the two germline ends. Whole-study results and caveats: Some V segments, TRBV6-2 and TRBV6-3 among them, were indistinguishable and were therefore excluded. A later analysis associated approximately 17,000 TCR beta sequences with HLA alleles at a 0.05 false discovery rate. Roughly uniform depth of sequencing across donors was assumed in presence/absence analyses.

The PCR contained 60 Vbeta and 13 Jbeta primers. Per the original methods: An analysis that came later counted 70 million to 100 million unique TCR beta chains, roughly 11 million shared. The method was immunoSEQ multiplex PCR; TCRdb's version includes in-frame clones alone and lacks a portion of them. The V and J calls and clone size are taken from that table; D and trimming were inferred from the DNA. The profile shows some 100,000 clones, roughly 70% of them singletons. Sequenced material: PBMCs. The rearrangement joins TRBV10-3 to TRBJ1-2, with unresolved D. This receptor was taken from a woman in her forties or fifties in good health and CMV-seropositive. The CDR3: CAISVSISDGYTF. The CDR3 DNA reads TGTGCCATCAGTGTCTCGATTTCAGATGGCTACACCTTC.